This T cell receptor (beta chain) came from a study of T cells after yellow fever vaccination. General study results and limits: Clonotypes appearing in both CD4 and CD8 compartments existed, and their share was small.

Comment on this clonotype: What it recognizes is unknown.

TCRdb itself ran the 5' RACE reads through MiXCR, one entry per CDR3 protein. In the table there are roughly 74,000 distinct CDR3 sequences, approximately 7% of which are singletons. Germline CDR1 is SQVTM and CDR2 is ANQGSEA. This CDR3 spans 16 amino acids. J lost 6 bases, V lost 6 bases, and 12 bases had no gene match. Sequenced material: CD8+ T cells sorted from PBMCs, taken 5 to 6 days after the first yellow fever vaccination. This TCR derives from a man aged 18 to 30 who received the YFV17D yellow fever vaccine. The genes are TRBV29-1 and TRBJ2-1; 12 nucleotides agree with TRBD2. CDR3 DNA sequence: TGCAGCGTGAAAGGTACTAGCGGGGGGAAGGTCAATGAGCAGTTCTTC. This codes for CSVKGTSGGKVNEQFF.